Listed below are T cell receptor beta chains from one sample, sequenced in a study of CD8+ T cells in alopecia areata. Sequenced by immunoSEQ multiplex PCR; TCRdb stores in-frame clones only, minus some. The sample has over 85,000 clones; 35% to 45% are singletons. Sample: CD4+ T cells sorted from blood. The receptors were gathered from a human donor with alopecia areata. The CDR3 runs from the conserved cysteine through the conserved F or W. The D gene is left open where the match is weak. Expanded clones are given a class, and other clones once, few, many or no size at all.

CASRSRTGTLTDTQYF	TGTGCCAGCAGATCACGGACAGGAACCCTCACAGATACGCAGTATTTT	16	TRBJ2-3	many	TRBD1	TRBV7-9
CASSSILWTEAFF	TGTGCCAGCAGCTCCATTCTGTGGACTGAAGCTTTCTTT	13	TRBJ1-1	.	.	TRBV7-2
CAWRGPRPYEQYF	TGTGCCTGGAGGGGGCCAAGGCCCTACGAGCAGTACTTC	13	TRBJ2-7	.	.	TRBV30
CASSLALQGHETQYF	TGTGCCAGCAGCTTAGCTTTGCAGGGACACGAGACCCAGTACTTC	15	TRBJ2-5	.	.	TRBV7-9
CASSLRAGGGKETQYF	TGCGCCAGCAGCTTGCGAGCGGGAGGAGGAAAAGAGACCCAGTACTTC	16	TRBJ2-5	.	TRBD2	TRBV5-1
CASNTRVKGASNQPQHF	TGTGCCAGCAACACCCGCGTTAAAGGGGCGAGCAATCAGCCCCAGCATTTT	17	TRBJ1-5	few	.	TRBV28
CASSFFSNQPQHF	TGTGCCAGCAGTTTCTTTAGCAATCAGCCCCAGCATTTT	13	TRBJ1-5	.	.	TRBV27
CATSRGRSGQAPYEQYF	TGTGCCACCAGCAGGGGCAGGTCGGGACAGGCCCCCTACGAGCAGTACTTC	17	TRBJ2-7	.	TRBD1	TRBV15
CASSQGLTAFYEQYF	TGTGCCAGCAGCCAAGGTTTGACAGCCTTCTACGAGCAGTACTTC	15	TRBJ2-7	.	.	TRBV4-2
CASSFSAYEQYF	TGTGCCAGCAGTTTCTCGGCCTACGAGCAGTACTTC	12	TRBJ2-7	.	.	TRBV28
CAWGTGYTGELFF	TGTGCCTGGGGGACAGGGTACACCGGGGAGCTGTTTTTT	13	TRBJ2-2	.	TRBD1	TRBV30
CASSRLAGGTGELFF	TGTGCCAGCAGTAGACTAGCGGGTGGCACCGGGGAGCTGTTTTTT	15	TRBJ2-2	.	TRBD2	TRBV28
CAWTPSTASTDTQYF	TGTGCCTGGACCCCATCGACAGCTTCCACAGATACGCAGTATTTT	15	TRBJ2-3	.	.	TRBV30
CSVAGGYQETQYF	TGCAGCGTTGCTGGTGGGTACCAAGAGACCCAGTACTTC	13	TRBJ2-5	.	.	TRBV29-1
CASSPPGALGRYGYTF	TGTGCCAGCTCACCACCGGGTGCTTTGGGAAGATATGGCTACACCTTC	16	TRBJ1-2	few	.	TRBV18
CASSAGTGYEQYF	TGCGCCAGCAGCGCTGGGACAGGCTACGAGCAGTACTTC	13	TRBJ2-7	.	TRBD1	TRBV5-1
CSVDQTGTYEQYF	TGCAGCGTTGACCAGACAGGGACCTACGAGCAGTACTTC	13	TRBJ2-7	.	TRBD1	TRBV29-1
CASGPRSQGNYGYTF	TGTGCTAGTGGTCCGAGGTCCCAGGGAAACTATGGCTACACCTTC	15	TRBJ1-2	.	.	TRBV12-5
CASSLPNTASSYEQYF	TGCGCCAGCAGCTTGCCAAACACAGCGAGCTCCTACGAGCAGTACTTC	16	TRBJ2-7	.	.	TRBV5-1
CASTRLAGSTDTQYF	TGTGCCAGCACCCGGCTTGCAGGGAGCACAGATACGCAGTATTTT	15	TRBJ2-3	.	.	TRBV7-2
CASSFWQGARNTEAFF	TGTGCCAGCAGTTTTTGGCAGGGGGCTCGGAACACTGAAGCTTTCTTT	16	TRBJ1-1	once	TRBD1	TRBV27
CASSRTPNSPLHF	TGTGCCAGCAGTCGGACCCCTAATTCACCCCTCCACTTT	13	TRBJ1-6	.	.	TRBV6-5